Listed below are T cell receptor beta chains from one sample, sequenced in a study of molecular identifiers for immune sequencing clone quantification. TCRdb ran MiXCR on the PCR reads and lists one entry per CDR3 protein. The sample comprises roughly 320,000 distinct CDR3 sequences, 24% of which are singletons, and about 0.73% rests with the top ten. The sample comprised naive CD8+ T cells from blood, with Jurkat cell RNA spiked in. Source of these receptors: a human donor in good health. Some libraries in this study had Jurkat cell RNA spiked in. CDR3s include the opening cysteine and the closing phenylalanine or tryptophan. Each record gives: clone size, D gene, V gene, J gene, CDR3 length, CDR3 DNA, CDR3 protein. The D gene is left open where the match is weak. Rows may omit the clone size; those that give it use once, few, many or a size class.

>many|TRBD2|TRBV13|TRBJ2-7|16
TGTGCCAGCAGCGACATGACTAGCGGGGGTACGAAGGAGCAGTACTTC
CASSDMTSGGTKEQYF
>many|NA|TRBV5-6|TRBJ2-7|12
TGTGCCAGCAGCTTGGATCGGGCCGAGCAGTACTTC
CASSLDRAEQYF
>NA|NA|TRBV6-5|TRBJ1-4|15
TGTGCCAGCAGTTACTCGGACAGCCCGAATGGAAAACTGTTTTTT
CASSYSDSPNGKLFF
>many|TRBD1|TRBV13|TRBJ2-2|15
TGTGCCAGCAGCTCGGAACAGGGGTTCGCCGGGGAGCTGTTTTTT
CASSSEQGFAGELFF
>few|NA|TRBV24-1|TRBJ2-2|17
TGTGCCACCAGTGATCGTCGGACTACCCGATTCACCGGGGAGCTGTTTTTT
CATSDRRTTRFTGELFF
>NA|NA|TRBV4-1|TRBJ2-7|14
TGCGCCGGCAGCCCCTCGGGAGACTCCCGCGAGCAGTACTTC
CAGSPSGDSREQYF
>NA|NA|TRBV7-8|TRBJ2-1|12
TGTGCCAGCAGCTTAGAGACAGACCCGAAGTTCTTC
CASSLETDPKFF
>NA|NA|TRBV12-3/TRBV12-4|TRBJ2-7|14
TGTGACAGCAGTTTAGCCGGGGCCTCCTACGAGCAGTACTTC
CDSSLAGASYEQYF
>many|NA|TRBV6-5|TRBJ2-3|13
TGTGCCAGCACATTTGCCTTGACTGATACGCAGTATTTT
CASTFALTDTQYF
>few|NA|TRBV6-5|TRBJ2-7|14
TGTGCCAGCAGTTACTCGGCGGAGTACTACGAGCAGTACTTC
CASSYSAEYYEQYF
>NA|NA|TRBV27|TRBJ1-5|16
TGTGCCAGCAGTCCCGCCTCGCTTTTTGGCAATCAGCCCCAGCATTTT
CASSPASLFGNQPQHF
>many|NA|TRBV5-1|TRBJ1-4|14
TGCGCCAGCAGAGAGGACCTAATGATTGAAAAACTGTTTTTT
CASREDLMIEKLFF
>NA|NA|TRBV19|TRBJ1-1|13
TGTGCCAGTAGTACGGCAAGCGTCCGGGGTGCTTTCTTT
CASSTASVRGAFF
>many|TRBD2|TRBV28|TRBJ2-2|16
TGTGCCAGCAGTTTAATGGGAGGGCCGAACACCGGGGAGCTGTTTTTT
CASSLMGGPNTGELFF
>few|NA|TRBV19|TRBJ1-2|14
TGTGCCAGTAGTATTCCCGGATTTAACTATGGCTACACCTTC
CASSIPGFNYGYTF
>NA|NA|TRBV7-9|TRBJ1-4|14
TGTGCCAGCAGCCCTCCCCGGGGGGTTGAAAAACTGTTTTTT
CASSPPRGVEKLFF
>many|NA|TRBV30|TRBJ2-7|13
TGTGCCTGGAGTACGGGTCGTTCGGGTGAGCAGTACTTC
CAWSTGRSGEQYF
>NA|NA|TRBV9|TRBJ2-3|15
TGTGCCAGCAGCGCATGGAGACAGGAGACAGATACGCAGTACTTT
CASSAWRQETDTQYF
>many|NA|TRBV13|TRBJ2-3|13
TGTGCCAGCAGCTTTAGGAGCACAGATACGCAGTATTTT
CASSFRSTDTQYF
>few|NA|TRBV30|TRBJ2-7|13
TGTGCCTGGATCTCAGGGAGCTCCTACGAGCAGTACTTC
CAWISGSSYEQYF
>NA|NA|TRBV4-3|TRBJ1-5|15
TGCGCCAGCAGCCAAGTTTGGGGAAGAAATCAGCCCCAGCATTTT
CASSQVWGRNQPQHF
>many|TRBD1|TRBV19|TRBJ2-7|14
TGTGCCAGTGGACCGGGACAGGGAGTCTACGAGCAGTACTTC
CASGPGQGVYEQYF
>many|NA|TRBV5-1|TRBJ2-7|15
TGCGCCAGCAGCTTGGTGCTAGAAGCCCGCTACGAGCAGTACTTC
CASSLVLEARYEQYF
>many|TRBD1|TRBV29-1|TRBJ2-7|12
TGCAGCTCGACCGGGACAGGGAGGAAGCAGTACTTC
CSSTGTGRKQYF
>NA|NA|TRBV14|TRBJ2-1|15
TGTGCCAGCAGCCACCCGGCTACATCCTACAATGAGCAGTTCTTC
CASSHPATSYNEQFF
>few|TRBD2|TRBV12-5|TRBJ2-3|17
TGTGCTAGTGGCTCCTTTGGACTAGCGGAGAGTACAGATACGCAGTATTTT
CASGSFGLAESTDTQYF
>many|NA|TRBV28|TRBJ2-5|12
TGTGCCAGCAGTTTGCCGCTCCGGACCCAGTACTTC
CASSLPLRTQYF
>few|NA|TRBV12-5|TRBJ2-7|15
TGTGCTAGTGGCCCGGAGGGGGGAGGATCCTACGAGCAGTACTTC
CASGPEGGGSYEQYF
>few|NA|TRBV7-9|TRBJ1-4|16
TGTGCCAGCACCACTCACCGGGAACCAACTAATGAAAAACTGTTTTTT
CASTTHREPTNEKLFF
>many|NA|TRBV5-1|TRBJ2-5|16
TGCGCCAGCAGCTTGGGGCCCGGCGGGTCCCAAGAGACCCAGTACTTC
CASSLGPGGSQETQYF
>many|NA|TRBV7-6|TRBJ2-7|12
TGTGCCAGCACCTCAAATGCCTACGAGCAGTACTTC
CASTSNAYEQYF
>many|NA|TRBV7-2|TRBJ1-1|15
TGTGCCAGCAGCTTAGTGACAGACCCGAACACTGAAGCTTTCTTT
CASSLVTDPNTEAFF
>few|NA|TRBV7-9|TRBJ1-5|16
TGTGCCAGCAGCTTAGCCGTGTCAGAGTCTTATCAGCCCCAGCATTTT
CASSLAVSESYQPQHF
>NA|TRBD2|TRBV6-2/TRBV6-3|TRBJ2-3|14
TGTGCCAGCAGGGTTTACAGACTAGCTGATACGCAGTATTTT
CASRVYRLADTQYF
>many|NA|TRBV4-1|TRBJ1-5|12
TGCGCCAGCAGCCAAGTCGGTCAGCCCCAGCATTTT
CASSQVGQPQHF